Listed here are 7 T cell receptor beta chains from one sample, sequenced in a study of blood T cell repertoires in COVID-19. The protocol was immunoSEQ multiplex PCR, while the TCRdb copy is restricted to in-frame clones and leaves out a portion. The sample lists 100,000 to 120,000 clones, around 76% occurring once. The sample was peripheral blood. The receptors originated from an elderly woman with acute or convalescent COVID-19.

In this sample, this clone turned up a few times. J is TRBJ1-2 and V is TRBV19, with 7 bases that match TRBD1. Germline values: CDR1 LNHDA, CDR2 SQIVND (reference sequence). J gave up 7 bases and V 3 bases, and 8 bases lay outside the gene matches. The CDR3 has 14 residues. The CDR3 reads CASSMGTESFGYTF. The CDR3 nucleotides read TGTGCCAGTAGTATGGGGACAGAGTCATTTGGCTACACCTTC.

The gene calls are TRBV7-9 and TRBJ2-1, with D perhaps matching TRBD1 (5 bases). The germline V and J ends were trimmed by 2 bases and 1 base, with 9 bases remaining between them. Germline V gene data show CDR1 as SEHNR and CDR2 as FQNEAQ (reference sequence). CDR3 length equals 15 residues. DNA for the CDR3: TGTGCCAGCAGCTTACTAGGGGTGTCCTACAATGAGCAGTTCTTC. The encoded protein is CASSLLGVSYNEQFF.

V gene TRBV7-2 combines with J gene TRBJ2-4, with TRBD2 identical over 10 bases. This CDR3 is 18 amino acids long. V gave up 1 base and J gave up 0 bases; unmatched junction bases: 6. Germline CDR1 and CDR2: SGHTA and FQGNSA. CDR3 nucleotide sequence: TGTGCCAGCAGCTTAGATCTACTAGCGGGATTAGCCAAAAACATTCAGTACTTC. It is translated as CASSLDLLAGLAKNIQYF.

The V gene is TRBV11-2, the J gene TRBJ1-4, with D unclear. The CDR3 is made up of 15 amino acids. Germline-derived CDR1 and CDR2 are SGHAT and FQNNGV. The ends were cut back, 0 bases at V and 8 bases at J, with 13 bases in the middle. This CDR3 is CASSLDGLAREKLFF. DNA for the CDR3: TGTGCCAGCAGCTTAGATGGATTAGCAAGGGAAAAACTGTTTTTT.

The chain employs TRBV28 and TRBJ2-3, with D perhaps matching TRBD1 (7 bases). The CDR3 has 15 residues. V lost 8 bases and J 1 base, leaving 16 bases between the germline ends. Looked up from germline, CDR1 is MDHEN and CDR2 is SYDVKM. CDR3 bases: TGTGCCAGCCGGTCAGGGGGGTTAGGCACAGATACGCAGTATTTT. The encoded protein is CASRSGGLGTDTQYF.

The chain employs TRBV3-1 (or the pseudogene TRBV3-2) and TRBJ2-5, with D perhaps matching TRBD2 (5 bases). Germline CDR1 and CDR2: LGHDT and YNNKEL (reference sequence). This CDR3 has 15 amino acids. Trimming took 6 bases from V and 3 from J, leaving 17 bases between them. The CDR3: CASSLASLSKETQYF. The CDR3 DNA sequence: TGTGCCAGCAGTTTGGCTAGCTTATCGAAAGAGACCCAGTACTTC.

Remarks on this clone: In the same sample, other DNA sequences code for this CDR3. The chain employs TRBV11-3 and TRBJ2-1; D possibly corresponds to TRBD2 (6 bases). There are 14 residues in the CDR3. V was pared by 3 bases and J by 7 bases, with 13 bases between. Germline assignment: CDR1 SGHNT and CDR2 YENEEA. The CDR3: CASSFLGGGNEQFF. The CDR3 DNA reads TGTGCCAGCAGCTTCCTGGGTGGGGGGAATGAGCAGTTCTTC.